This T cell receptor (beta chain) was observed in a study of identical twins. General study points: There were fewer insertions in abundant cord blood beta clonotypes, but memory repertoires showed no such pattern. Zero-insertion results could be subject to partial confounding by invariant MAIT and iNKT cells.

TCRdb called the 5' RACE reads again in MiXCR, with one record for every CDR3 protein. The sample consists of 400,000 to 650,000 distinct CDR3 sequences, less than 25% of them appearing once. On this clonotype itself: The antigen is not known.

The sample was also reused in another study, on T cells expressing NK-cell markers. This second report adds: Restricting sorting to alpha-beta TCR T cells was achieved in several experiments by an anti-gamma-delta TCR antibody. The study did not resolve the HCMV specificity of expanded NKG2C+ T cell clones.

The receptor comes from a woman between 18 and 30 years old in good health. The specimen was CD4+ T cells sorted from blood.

In DNA form, the CDR3 reads TGTGCCAGCAGCTTATTCAGTGGTGAGCAGTTCTTC. It specifies CASSLFSGEQFF. The gene calls are TRBV7-9 and TRBJ2-1; D uncertain. V was trimmed by 2 bases and J by 9 bases, leaving 8 bases between them. CDR1 is SEHNR, CDR2 FQNEAQ, per germline (reference sequence). CDR3 size: 12 residues. The full variable domain, completed using reference TRBV7-9 and TRBJ2-1, is DTGVSQNPRHKITKRGQNVTFRCDPISEHNRLYWYRQTLGQGPEFLTYFQNEAQLEKSRLLSDRFSAERPKGSFSTLEIQRTEQGDSAMYLCASSLFSGEQFFGPGTRLTVL.